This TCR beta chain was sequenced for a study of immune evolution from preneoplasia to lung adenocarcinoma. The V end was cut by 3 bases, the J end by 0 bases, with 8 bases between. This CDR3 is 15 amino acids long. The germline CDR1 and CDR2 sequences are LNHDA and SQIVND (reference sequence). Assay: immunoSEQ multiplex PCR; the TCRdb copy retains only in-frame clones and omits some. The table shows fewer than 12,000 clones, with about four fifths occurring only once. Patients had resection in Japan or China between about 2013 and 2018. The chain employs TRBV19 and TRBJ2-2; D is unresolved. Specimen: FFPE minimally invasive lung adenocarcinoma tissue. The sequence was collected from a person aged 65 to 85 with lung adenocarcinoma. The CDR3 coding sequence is TGTGCCAGTAGTATGTTACAGACGAACACCGGGGAGCTGTTTTTT. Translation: CASSMLQTNTGELFF.